The clone carrying this TCR beta chain was recorded at least ten times. The V and J ends lost 4 bases and 5 bases respectively, with 18 bases between them. The germline V gene has CDR1 SGHKS and CDR2 YYEKEE (reference sequence). There are 15 residues in the CDR3. This sample is part of a study of blood T cells in healthy people across ages. Sample-barcoded 5' priming and a J-beta primer mix drove a second PCR of roughly 7 to 11 cycles. MiXCR was run by TCRdb on the 5' RACE reads, yielding one entry per CDR3 protein. The sample has around 500,000 distinct CDR3 sequences, about 25% seen once. A further study also used this sample, focusing on T cells of mothers and their children.

The chain employs TRBV5-5 and TRBJ2-5; the D gene is possibly TRBD2 (6 bases). The origin of this receptor is a boy between 2 and 10 years old in good health. The sequenced material came from blood. CDR3 bases: TGTGCCAGCAGCCCCACACCACTAGCTGGGGAGACCCAGTACTTC. This translates into CASSPTPLAGETQYF.